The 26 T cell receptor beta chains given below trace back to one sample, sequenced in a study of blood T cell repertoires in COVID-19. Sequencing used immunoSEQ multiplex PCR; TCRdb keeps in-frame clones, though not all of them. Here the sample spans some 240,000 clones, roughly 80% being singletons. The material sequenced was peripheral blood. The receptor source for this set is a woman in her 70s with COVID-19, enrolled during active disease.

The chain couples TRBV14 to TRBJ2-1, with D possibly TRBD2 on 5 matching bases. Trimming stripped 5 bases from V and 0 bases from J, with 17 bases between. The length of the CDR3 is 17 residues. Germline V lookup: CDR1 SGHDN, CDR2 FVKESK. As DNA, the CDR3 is TGTGCCAGCAGCGATCTTACGGGGATAAGCTCCTACAATGAGCAGTTCTTC. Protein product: CASSDLTGISSYNEQFF.

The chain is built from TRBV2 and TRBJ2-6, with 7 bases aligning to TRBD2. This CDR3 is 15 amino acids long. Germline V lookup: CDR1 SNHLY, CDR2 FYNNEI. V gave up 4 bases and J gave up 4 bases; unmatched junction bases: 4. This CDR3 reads CASSGREGGANVLTF. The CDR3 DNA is TGTGCCAGCAGTGGCAGGGAGGGAGGGGCCAACGTCCTGACTTTC.

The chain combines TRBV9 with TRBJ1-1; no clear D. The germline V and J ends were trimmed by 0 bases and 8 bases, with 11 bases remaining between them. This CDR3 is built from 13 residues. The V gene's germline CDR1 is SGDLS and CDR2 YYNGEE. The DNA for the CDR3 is TGTGCCAGCAGCGTAGTGGGAGTCAGGGAAGCTTTCTTT. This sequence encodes CASSVVGVREAFF.

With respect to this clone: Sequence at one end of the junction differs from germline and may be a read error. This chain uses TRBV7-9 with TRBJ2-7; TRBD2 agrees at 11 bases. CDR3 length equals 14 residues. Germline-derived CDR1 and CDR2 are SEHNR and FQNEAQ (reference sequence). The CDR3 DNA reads TGTGCCAGCAGCCGGGGACTAGCGGAGCCCGGTAAAAGCTTC. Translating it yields CASSRGLAEPGKSF. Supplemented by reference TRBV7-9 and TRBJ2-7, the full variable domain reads DTGVSQNPRHKITKRGQNVTFRCDPISEHNRLYWYRQTLGQGPEFLTYFQNEAQLEKSRLLSDRFSAERPKGSFSTLEIQRTEQGDSAMYLCASSRGLAEPGKSFGPGTRLTVT.

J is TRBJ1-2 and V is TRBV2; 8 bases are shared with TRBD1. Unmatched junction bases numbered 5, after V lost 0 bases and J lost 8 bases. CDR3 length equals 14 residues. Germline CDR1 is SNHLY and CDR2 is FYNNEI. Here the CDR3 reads CASSEAGAGGGYTF. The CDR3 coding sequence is TGTGCCAGCAGTGAAGCGGGGGCAGGGGGCGGCTACACCTTC. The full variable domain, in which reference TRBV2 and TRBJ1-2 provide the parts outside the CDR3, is EPEVTQTPSHQVTQMGQEVILRCVPISNHLYFYWYRQILGQKVEFLVSFYNNEISEKSEIFDDQFSVERPDGSNFTLKIRSTKLEDSAMYFCASSEAGAGGGYTFGSGTRLTVV.

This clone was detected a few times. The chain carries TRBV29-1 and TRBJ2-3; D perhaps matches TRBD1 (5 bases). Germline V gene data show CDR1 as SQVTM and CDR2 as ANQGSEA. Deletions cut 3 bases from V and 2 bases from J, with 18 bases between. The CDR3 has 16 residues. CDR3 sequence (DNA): TGCAGCGTTGATACCGGCAGACGGACAAACACAGATACGCAGTATTTT. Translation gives CSVDTGRRTNTDTQYF.

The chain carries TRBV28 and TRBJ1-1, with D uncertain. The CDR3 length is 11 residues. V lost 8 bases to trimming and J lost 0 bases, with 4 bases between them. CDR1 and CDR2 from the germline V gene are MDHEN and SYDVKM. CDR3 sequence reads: CASQVNTEAFF. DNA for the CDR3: TGTGCCAGCCAGGTGAACACTGAAGCTTTCTTT.

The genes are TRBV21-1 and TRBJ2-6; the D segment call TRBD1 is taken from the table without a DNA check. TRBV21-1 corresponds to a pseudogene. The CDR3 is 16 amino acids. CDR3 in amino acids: CASSNLTASGANVLTF. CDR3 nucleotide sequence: TGTGCCAGCAGCAACCTGACAGCGTCTGGGGCCAACGTCCTGACTTTC.

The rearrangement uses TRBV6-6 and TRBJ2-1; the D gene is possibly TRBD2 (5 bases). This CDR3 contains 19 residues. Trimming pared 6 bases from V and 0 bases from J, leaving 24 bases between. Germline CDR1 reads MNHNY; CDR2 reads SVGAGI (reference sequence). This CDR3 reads CASSRALASPTSSYNEQFF. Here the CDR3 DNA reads TGTGCCAGCAGCCGAGCCCTAGCCAGCCCCACCAGCTCCTACAATGAGCAGTTCTTC.

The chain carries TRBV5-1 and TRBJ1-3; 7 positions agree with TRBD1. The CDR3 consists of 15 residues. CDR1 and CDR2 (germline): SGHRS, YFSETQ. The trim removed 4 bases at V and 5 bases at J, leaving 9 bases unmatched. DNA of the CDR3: TGCGCCAGCAGCCCGGGACAGAATATACGAAACACCATATATTTT. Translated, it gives CASSPGQNIRNTIYF. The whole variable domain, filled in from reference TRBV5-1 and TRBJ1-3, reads KAGVTQTPRYLIKTRGQQVTLSCSPISGHRSVSWYQQTPGQGLQFLFEYFSETQRNKGNFPGRFSGRQFSNSRSEMNVSTLELGDSALYLCASSPGQNIRNTIYFGEGSWLTVV.

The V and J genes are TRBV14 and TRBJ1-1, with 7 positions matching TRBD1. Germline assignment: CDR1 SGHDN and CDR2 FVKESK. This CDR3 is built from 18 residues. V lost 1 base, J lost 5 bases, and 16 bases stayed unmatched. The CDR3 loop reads CASSQGWTGNLGLTEAFF. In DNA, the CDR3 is TGTGCCAGCAGCCAAGGGTGGACAGGAAATCTGGGTCTGACTGAAGCTTTCTTT.

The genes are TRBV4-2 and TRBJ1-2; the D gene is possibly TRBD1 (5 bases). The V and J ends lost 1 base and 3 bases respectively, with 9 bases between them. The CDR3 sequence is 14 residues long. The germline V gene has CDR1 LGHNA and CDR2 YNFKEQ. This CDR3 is CASSQVTRDYGYTF. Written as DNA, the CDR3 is TGTGCCAGCAGCCAAGTCACCAGGGACTATGGCTACACCTTC.

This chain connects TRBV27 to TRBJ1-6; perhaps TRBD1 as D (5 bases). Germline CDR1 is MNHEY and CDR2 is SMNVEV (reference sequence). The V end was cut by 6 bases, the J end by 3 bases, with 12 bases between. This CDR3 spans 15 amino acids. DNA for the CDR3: TGTGCCAGCAGCTTCGGTCAGGGCTATAATTCACCCCTCCACTTT. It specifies CASSFGQGYNSPLHF.

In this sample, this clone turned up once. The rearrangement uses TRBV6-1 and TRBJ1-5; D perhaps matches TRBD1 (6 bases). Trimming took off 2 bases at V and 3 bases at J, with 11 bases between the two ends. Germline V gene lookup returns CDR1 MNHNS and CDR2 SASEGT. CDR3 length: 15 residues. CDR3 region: CASSEFPGANQPQHF. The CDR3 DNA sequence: TGTGCCAGCAGTGAATTTCCAGGGGCCAATCAGCCCCAGCATTTT.

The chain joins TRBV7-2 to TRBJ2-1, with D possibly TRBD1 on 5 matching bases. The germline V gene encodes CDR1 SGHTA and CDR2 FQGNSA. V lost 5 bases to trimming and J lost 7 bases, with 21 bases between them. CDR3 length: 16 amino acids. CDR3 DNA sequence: TGTGCCAGCAGCGCCCTGGGCAGGGTAAACCATAATGAGCAGTTCTTC. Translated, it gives CASSALGRVNHNEQFF.

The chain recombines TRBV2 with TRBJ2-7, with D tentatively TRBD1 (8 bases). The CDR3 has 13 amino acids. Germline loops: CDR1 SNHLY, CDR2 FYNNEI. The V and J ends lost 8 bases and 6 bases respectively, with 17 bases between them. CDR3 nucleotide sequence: TGTGCCAGCGTCCAACAGGGGGAGGGCGAGCAGTACTTC. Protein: CASVQQGEGEQYF.

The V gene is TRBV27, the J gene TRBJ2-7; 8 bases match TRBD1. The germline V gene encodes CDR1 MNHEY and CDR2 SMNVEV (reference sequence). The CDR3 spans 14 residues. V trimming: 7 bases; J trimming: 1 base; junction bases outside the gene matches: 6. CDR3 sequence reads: CASNPRDRSYEQYF. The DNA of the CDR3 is TGTGCCAGCAACCCCAGGGACAGGTCCTACGAGCAGTACTTC.

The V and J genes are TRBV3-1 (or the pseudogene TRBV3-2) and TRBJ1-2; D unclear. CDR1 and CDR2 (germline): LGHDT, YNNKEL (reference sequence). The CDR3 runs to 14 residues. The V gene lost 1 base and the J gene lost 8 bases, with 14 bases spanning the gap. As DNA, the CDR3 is TGTGCCAGCAGCCAAGGGTCGACGGGAGGCGGCTACACCTTC. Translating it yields CASSQGSTGGGYTF.

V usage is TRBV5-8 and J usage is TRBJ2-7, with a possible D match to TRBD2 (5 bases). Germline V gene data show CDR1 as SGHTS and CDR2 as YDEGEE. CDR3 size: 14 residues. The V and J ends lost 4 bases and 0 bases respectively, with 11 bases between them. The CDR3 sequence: CASSRGLDSYEQYF. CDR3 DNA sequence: TGTGCCAGCAGCCGGGGATTGGACTCCTACGAGCAGTACTTC.

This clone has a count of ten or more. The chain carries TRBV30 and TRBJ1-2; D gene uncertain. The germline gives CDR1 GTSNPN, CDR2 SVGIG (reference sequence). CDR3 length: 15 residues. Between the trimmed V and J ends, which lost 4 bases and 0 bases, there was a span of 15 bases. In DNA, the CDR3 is TGTGCCTGGAACCCGGGTTACACTTCTAACTATGGCTACACCTTC. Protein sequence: CAWNPGYTSNYGYTF.

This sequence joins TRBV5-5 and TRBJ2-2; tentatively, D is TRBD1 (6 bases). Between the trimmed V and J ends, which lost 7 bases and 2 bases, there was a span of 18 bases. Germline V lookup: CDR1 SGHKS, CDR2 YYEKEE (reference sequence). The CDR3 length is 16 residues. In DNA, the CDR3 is TGTGCCAGCGCTAGGGGGAGCAGGACCAACACCGGGGAGCTGTTTTTT. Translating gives CASARGSRTNTGELFF.

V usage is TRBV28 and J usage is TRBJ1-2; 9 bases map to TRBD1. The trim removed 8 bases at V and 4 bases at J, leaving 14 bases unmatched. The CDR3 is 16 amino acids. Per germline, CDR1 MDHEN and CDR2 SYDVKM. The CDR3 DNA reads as TGTGCCAGCCGGACCGGGGGGACAGGGTTTATCTATGGCTACACCTTC. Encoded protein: CASRTGGTGFIYGYTF.

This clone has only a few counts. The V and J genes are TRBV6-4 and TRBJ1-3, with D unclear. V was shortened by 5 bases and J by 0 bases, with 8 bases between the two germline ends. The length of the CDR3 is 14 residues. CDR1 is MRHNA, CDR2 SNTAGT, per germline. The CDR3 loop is CASSHTDSGNTIYF. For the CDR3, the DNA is TGTGCCAGCAGTCATACAGACTCTGGAAACACCATATATTTT.

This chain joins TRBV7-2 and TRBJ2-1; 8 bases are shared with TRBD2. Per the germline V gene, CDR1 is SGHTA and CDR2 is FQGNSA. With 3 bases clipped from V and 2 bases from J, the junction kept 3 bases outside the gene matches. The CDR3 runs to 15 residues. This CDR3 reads CASSFSSGAYNEQFF. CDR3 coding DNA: TGTGCCAGCAGCTTTAGTAGCGGGGCCTACAATGAGCAGTTCTTC.

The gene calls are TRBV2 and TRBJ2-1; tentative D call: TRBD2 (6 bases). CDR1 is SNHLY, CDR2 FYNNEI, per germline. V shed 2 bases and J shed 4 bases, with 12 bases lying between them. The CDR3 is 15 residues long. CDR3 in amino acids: CASSERSGSYNEQFF. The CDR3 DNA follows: TGTGCCAGCAGTGAAAGAAGCGGGTCTTACAATGAGCAGTTCTTC.

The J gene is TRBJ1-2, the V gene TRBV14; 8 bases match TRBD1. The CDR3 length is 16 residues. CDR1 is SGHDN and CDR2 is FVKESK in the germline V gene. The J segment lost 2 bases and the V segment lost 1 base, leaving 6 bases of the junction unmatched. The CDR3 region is CASSQAGGPLNYGYTF. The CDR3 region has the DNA TGTGCCAGCAGCCAAGCAGGGGGCCCCTTAAACTATGGCTACACCTTC.